This record concerns one T cell receptor (beta chain) sequence. The table came from immunoSEQ multiplex PCR; TCRdb's copy has only in-frame clones and leaves some out. The sample lists more than 300,000 clones, around 87% occurring once. The sample originates from a study of blood T cell repertoires in COVID-19. The J segment lost 2 bases and the V segment lost 4 bases, leaving 4 bases of the junction unmatched. CDR3 length: 15 residues. Germline V gene lookup returns CDR1 MDHEN and CDR2 SYDVKM. The V gene is TRBV28, the J gene TRBJ2-3, with 9 nucleotides matching TRBD1. The sample was peripheral blood. This receptor was taken from a woman between 50 and 59 years old with COVID-19, enrolled during active disease. The CDR3 DNA reads TGTGCCAGCAGTTCGGACAGGGGCGACACAGATACGCAGTATTTT. The encoded protein is CASSSDRGDTDTQYF.